The sequence of this T cell receptor beta chain was determined in a study of cytomegalovirus exposure and HLA in healthy donors. With 0 bases removed from V and 6 bases from J, the gap between germline ends came to 7 bases. Germline lookup yields CDR1 SGHDT and CDR2 YYEEEE. The CDR3 extends over 13 amino acids. PCR was performed using 60 Vbeta and 13 Jbeta primers. TCRdb's table, derived via immunoSEQ multiplex PCR, lists solely in-frame clones and lacks some. Of 78,000 or so clones detected, about four fifths appear once; the ten largest clones hold approximately 2.4%. Donors were ostensibly healthy at sampling, although undocumented immune exposures were probable.

Source material: PBMCs. The chain links TRBV5-6 to TRBJ2-1; tentatively, D is TRBD2 (5 bases). This receptor was obtained from a woman aged 45 to 65 in good health and CMV-seronegative. The CDR3 coding sequence is TGTGCCAGCAGCTTGGTAGCGAGCAATGAGCAGTTCTTC. Translating gives CASSLVASNEQFF.